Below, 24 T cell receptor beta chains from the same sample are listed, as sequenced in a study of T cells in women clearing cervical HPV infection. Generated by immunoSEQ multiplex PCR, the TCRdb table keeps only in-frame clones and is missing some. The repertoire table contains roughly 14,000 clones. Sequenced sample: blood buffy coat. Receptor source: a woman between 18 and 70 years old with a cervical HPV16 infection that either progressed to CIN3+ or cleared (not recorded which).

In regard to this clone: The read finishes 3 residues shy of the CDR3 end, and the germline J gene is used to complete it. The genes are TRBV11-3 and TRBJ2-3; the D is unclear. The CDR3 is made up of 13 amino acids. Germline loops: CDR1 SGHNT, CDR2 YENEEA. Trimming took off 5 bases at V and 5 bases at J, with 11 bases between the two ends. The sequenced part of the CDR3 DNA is TGTGCCAGCAGCCCCGTACATGGAGATACG. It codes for CASSPVHGDT. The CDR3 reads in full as CASSPVHGDTQYF.

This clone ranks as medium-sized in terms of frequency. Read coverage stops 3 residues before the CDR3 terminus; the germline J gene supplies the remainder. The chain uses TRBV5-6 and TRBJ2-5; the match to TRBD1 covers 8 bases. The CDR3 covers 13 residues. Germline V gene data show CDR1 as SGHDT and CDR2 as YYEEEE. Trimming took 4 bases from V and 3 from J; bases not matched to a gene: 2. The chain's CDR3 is CASSLTGEETQYF. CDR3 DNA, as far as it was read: TGTGCCAGCAGCCTGACAGGGGAAGAGACC.

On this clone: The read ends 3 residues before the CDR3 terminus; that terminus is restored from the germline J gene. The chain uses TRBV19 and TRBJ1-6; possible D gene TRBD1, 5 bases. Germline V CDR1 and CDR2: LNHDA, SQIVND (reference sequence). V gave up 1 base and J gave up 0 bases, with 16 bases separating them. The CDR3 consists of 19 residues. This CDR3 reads CASSIGAGQKSSYNSPLHF. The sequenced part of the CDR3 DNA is TGTGCCAGTAGTATAGGAGCGGGGCAGAAGAGCTCCTATAATTCACCC. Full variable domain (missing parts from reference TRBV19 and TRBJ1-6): DGGITQSPKYLFRKEGQNVTLSCEQNLNHDAMYWYRQDPGQGLRLIYYSQIVNDFQKGDIAEGYSVSREKKESFPLTVTSAQKNPTAFYLCASSIGAGQKSSYNSPLHFGNGTRLTVT.

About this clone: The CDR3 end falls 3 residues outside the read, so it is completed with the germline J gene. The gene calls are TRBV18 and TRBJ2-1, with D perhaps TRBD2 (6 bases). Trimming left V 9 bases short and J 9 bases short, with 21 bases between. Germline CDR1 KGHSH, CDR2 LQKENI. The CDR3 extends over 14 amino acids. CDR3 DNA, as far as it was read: TGTGCCAGTGCCAGCTCACATCCCGGGGGTGAG. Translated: CASASSHPGGE. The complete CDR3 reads CASASSHPGGEQFF.

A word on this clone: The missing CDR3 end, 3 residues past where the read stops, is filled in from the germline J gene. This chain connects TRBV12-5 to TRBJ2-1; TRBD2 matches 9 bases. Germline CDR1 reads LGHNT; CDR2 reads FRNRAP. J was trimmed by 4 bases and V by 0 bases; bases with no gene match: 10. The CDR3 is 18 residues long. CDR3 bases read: TGTGCTAGTGGTTTGGTTACTAGCGGGTTGGGGATTTACAATGAG. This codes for CASGLVTSGLGIYNE. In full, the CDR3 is CASGLVTSGLGIYNEQFF.

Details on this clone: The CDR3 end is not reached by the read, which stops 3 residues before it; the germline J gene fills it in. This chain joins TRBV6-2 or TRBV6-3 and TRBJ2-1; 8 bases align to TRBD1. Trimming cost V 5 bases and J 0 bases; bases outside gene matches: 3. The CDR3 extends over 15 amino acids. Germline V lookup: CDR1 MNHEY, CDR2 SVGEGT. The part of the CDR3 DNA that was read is TGTGCCAGCAGTACCACAGGGGGCTCCTACAATGAG. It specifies CASSTTGGSYNE. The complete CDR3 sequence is CASSTTGGSYNEQFF.

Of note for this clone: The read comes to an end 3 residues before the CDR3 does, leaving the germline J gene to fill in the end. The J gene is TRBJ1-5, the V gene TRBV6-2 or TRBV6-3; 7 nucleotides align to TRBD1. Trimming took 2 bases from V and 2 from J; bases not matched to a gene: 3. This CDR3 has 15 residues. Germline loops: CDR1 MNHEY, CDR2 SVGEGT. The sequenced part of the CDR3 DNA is TGTGCCAGCAGTTACCTCGGGACAGGCAATCAGCCC. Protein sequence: CASSYLGTGNQP. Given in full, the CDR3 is CASSYLGTGNQPQHF.

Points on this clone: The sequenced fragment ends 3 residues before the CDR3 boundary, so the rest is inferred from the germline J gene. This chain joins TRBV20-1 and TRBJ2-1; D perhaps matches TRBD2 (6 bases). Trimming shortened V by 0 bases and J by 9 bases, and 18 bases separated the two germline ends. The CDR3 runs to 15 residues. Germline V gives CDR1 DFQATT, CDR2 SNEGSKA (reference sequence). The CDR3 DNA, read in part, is TGCAGTGCTAGAGAGGTAGGACTATTCGACAGTGAG. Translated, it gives CSAREVGLFDSE. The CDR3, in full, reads CSAREVGLFDSEQFF.

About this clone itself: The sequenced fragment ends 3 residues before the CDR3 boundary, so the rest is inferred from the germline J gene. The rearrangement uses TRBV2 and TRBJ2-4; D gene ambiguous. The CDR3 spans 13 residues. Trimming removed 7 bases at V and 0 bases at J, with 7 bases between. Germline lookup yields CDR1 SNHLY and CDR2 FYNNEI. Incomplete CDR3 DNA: TGTGCCAGCACCCTTTTAGCCAAAAACATT. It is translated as CASTLLAKNI. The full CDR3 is CASTLLAKNIQYF.

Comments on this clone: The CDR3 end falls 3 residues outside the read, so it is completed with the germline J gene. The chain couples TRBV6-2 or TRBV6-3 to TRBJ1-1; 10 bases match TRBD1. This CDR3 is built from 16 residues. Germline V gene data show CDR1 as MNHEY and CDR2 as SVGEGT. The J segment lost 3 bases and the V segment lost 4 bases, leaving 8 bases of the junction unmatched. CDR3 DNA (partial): TGTGCCAGCAGTTCCTGGACAGGGGGAAGGGACACTGAA. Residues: CASSSWTGGRDTE. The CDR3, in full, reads CASSSWTGGRDTEAFF.

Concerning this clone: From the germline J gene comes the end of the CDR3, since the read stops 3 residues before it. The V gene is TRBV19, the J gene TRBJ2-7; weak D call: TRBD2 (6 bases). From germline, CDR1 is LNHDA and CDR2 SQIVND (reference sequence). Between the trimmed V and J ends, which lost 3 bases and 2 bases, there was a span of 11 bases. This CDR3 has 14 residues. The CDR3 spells CASSIKEGPYEQYF. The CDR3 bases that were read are TGTGCCAGTAGTATTAAGGAGGGTCCCTACGAG.

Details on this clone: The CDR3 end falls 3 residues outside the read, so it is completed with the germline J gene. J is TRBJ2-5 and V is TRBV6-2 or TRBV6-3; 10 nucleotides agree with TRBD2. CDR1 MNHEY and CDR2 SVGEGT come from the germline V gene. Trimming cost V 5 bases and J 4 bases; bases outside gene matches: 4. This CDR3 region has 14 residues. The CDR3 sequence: CASSTLAGGETQYF. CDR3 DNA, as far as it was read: TGTGCCAGCAGTACTTTAGCGGGGGGAGAGACC.

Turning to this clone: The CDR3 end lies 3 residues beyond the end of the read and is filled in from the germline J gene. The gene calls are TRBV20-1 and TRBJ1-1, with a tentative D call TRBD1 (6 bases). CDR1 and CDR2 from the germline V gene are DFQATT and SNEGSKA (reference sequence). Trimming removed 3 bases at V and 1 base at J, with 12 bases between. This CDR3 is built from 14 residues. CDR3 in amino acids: CSASGGHSNTEAFF. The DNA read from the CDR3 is TGCAGTGCTAGTGGGGGACACTCGAACACTGAA.

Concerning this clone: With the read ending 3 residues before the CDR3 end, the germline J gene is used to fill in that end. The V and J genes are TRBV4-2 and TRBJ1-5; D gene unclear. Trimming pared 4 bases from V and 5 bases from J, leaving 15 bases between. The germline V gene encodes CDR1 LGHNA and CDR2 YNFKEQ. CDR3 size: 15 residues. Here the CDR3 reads CASSLEKGLDQPQHF. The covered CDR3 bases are TGTGCCAGCAGCCTAGAAAAAGGCCTGGATCAGCCC.

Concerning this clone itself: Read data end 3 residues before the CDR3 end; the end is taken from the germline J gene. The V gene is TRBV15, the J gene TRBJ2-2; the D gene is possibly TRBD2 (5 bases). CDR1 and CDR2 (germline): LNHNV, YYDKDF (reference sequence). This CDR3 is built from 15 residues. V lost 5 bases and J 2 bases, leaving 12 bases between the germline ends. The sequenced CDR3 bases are TGTGCCACCAGCGTCCGGGGAGATAACACCGGGGAG. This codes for CATSVRGDNTGE. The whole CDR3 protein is CATSVRGDNTGELFF.

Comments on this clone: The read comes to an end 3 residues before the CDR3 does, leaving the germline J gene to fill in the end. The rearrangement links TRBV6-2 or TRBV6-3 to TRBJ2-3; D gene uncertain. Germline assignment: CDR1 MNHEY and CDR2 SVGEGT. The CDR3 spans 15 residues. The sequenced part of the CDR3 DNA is TGTGCCAGCAGTTACCAGGCAAGTTGGATTCAGCCG. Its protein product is CASSYQASWIQP. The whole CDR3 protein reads CASSYQASWIQPQYF.

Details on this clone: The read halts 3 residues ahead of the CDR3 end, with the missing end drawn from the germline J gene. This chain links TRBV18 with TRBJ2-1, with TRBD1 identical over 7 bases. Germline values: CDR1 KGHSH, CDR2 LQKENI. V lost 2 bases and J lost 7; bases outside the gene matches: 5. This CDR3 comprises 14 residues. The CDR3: CASSPGHRGNEQFF. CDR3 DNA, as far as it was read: TGTGCCAGCTCACCAGGACACAGGGGAAATGAG.

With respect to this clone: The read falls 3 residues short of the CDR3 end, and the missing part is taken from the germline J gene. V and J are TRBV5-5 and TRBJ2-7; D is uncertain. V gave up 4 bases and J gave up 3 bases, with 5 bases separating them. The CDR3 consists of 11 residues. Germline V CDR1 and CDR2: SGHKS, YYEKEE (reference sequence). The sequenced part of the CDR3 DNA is TGTGCCAGCAGCCCCAACTACGAG. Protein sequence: CASSPNYE. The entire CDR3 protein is CASSPNYEQYF. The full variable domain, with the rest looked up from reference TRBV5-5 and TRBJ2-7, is DAGVTQSPTHLIKTRGQQVTLRCSPISGHKSVSWYQQVLGQGPQFIFQYYEKEERGRGNFPDRFSARQFPNYSSELNVNALLLGDSALYLCASSPNYEQYFGPGTRLTVT.

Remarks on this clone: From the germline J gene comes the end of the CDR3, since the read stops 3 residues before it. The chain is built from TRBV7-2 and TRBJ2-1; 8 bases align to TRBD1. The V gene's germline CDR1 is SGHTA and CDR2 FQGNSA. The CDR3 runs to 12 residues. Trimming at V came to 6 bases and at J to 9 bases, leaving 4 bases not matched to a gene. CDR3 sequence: CASSRDRGEQFF. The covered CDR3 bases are TGTGCCAGCAGTCGCGACAGGGGTGAG.

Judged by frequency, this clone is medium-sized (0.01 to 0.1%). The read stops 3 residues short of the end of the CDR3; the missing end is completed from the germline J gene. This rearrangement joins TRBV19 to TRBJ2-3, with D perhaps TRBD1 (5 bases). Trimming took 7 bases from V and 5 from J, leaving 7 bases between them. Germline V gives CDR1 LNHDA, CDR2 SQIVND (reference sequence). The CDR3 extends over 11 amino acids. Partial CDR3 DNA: TGTGCCAGTAAAAGGGGAGATACG. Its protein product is CASKRGDT. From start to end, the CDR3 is CASKRGDTQYF.

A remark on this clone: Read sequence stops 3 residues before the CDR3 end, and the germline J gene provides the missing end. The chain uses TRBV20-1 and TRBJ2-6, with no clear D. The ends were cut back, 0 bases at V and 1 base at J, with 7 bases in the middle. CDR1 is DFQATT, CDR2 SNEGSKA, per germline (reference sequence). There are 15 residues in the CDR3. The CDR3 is CSARDFGSGANVLTF. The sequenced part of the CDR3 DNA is TGCAGTGCTAGAGATTTCGGGTCTGGGGCCAACGTC.

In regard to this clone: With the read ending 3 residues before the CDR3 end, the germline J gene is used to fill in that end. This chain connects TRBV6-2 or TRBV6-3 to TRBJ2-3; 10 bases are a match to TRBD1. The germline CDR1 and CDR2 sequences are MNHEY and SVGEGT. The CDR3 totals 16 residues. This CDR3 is CASSHDRGPSNQPQYF. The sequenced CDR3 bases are TGTGCCAGCAGTCACGACAGGGGGCCTAGCAATCAGCCG.

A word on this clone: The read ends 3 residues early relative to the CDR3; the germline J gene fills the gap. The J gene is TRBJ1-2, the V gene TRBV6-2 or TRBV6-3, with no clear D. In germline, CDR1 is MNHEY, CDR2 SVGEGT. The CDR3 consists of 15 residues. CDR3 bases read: TGTGCCAGCAGTGTGACTAGCGGGTCGTACAATGAC. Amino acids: CASSVTSGSYND. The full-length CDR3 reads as CASSVTSGSYNDYTF.

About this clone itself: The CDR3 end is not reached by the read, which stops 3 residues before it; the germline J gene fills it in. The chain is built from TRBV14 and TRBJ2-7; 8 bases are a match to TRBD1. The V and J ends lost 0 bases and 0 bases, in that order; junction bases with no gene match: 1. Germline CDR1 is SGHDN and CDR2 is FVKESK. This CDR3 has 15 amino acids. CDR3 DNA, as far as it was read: TGTGCCAGCAGCCAAGAAGACAGGGGCTCCTACGAG. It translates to CASSQEDRGSYE. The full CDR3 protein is CASSQEDRGSYEQYF. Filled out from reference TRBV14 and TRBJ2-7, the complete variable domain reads EAGVTQFPSHSVIEKGQTVTLRCDPISGHDNLYWYRRVMGKEIKFLLHFVKESKQDESGMPNNRFLAERTGGTYSTLKVQPAELEDSGVYFCASSQEDRGSYEQYFGPGTRLTVT.